This TCR beta chain was observed in a study of blood T cell repertoires in COVID-19. Cohorts were based on clinical histories the participants reported. The V and J ends lost 6 bases and 7 bases respectively, with 18 bases between them. This CDR3 spans 14 amino acids. Germline assignment: CDR1 MNHEY and CDR2 SVGAGI. Original methodology: Reference gene primer amplification yielded estimated nucleated cell counts. The data were produced by immunoSEQ multiplex PCR, yet TCRdb's version contains in-frame clones alone and is incomplete. V and J calls and clone size are those listed in that table; D and trimming were worked out from the DNA. This sample carries about 270,000 clones, 85% to 90% of them seen once, and the ten largest clones take approximately 4%.

V and J are TRBV6-5 and TRBJ2-5; weak D call: TRBD1 (5 bases). This receptor was identified in a woman aged 30 to 39 with acute COVID-19. The sequenced sample was PBMCs or T cells enriched from blood (not recorded which). The CDR3: CASRDTVDLGTQYF. CDR3 sequence (DNA): TGTGCCAGCAGGGACACAGTGGATCTTGGGACCCAGTACTTC.